The 21 T cell receptor beta chains in this list originate from one sample, sequenced in a study of cytomegalovirus exposure and HLA in healthy donors. Primers included in the PCR were 60 Vbeta and 13 Jbeta primers. Sequencing was performed with immunoSEQ multiplex PCR; in TCRdb, only in-frame clones are kept and a portion is missing. The table includes about 180,000 clones, just over 70% detected once. Material: PBMCs. These receptors were obtained from a human donor in good health.

The chain combines TRBV7-2 with TRBJ2-1; D is possibly TRBD2 (7 bases). The V and J ends lost 1 base and 8 bases respectively, with 18 bases between them. This CDR3 has 16 residues. CDR1 is SGHTA and CDR2 is FQGNSA in the germline V gene. CDR3 region: CASSLGAAEGGDEQFF. The CDR3 DNA sequence: TGTGCCAGCAGCTTAGGGGCGGCAGAGGGGGGGGATGAGCAGTTCTTC.

The rearrangement joins TRBV25-1 to TRBJ1-5, with D unclear. Trimming removed 4 bases from V and 6 bases from J, with 13 bases in between. The CDR3 sequence is 14 residues long. CDR1 and CDR2 (germline): MGHDK, SYGVNS. The CDR3 sequence: CASSGEEIGQPQHF. In DNA form, the CDR3 reads TGTGCCAGCAGTGGGGAGGAGATCGGTCAGCCCCAGCATTTT.

The chain employs TRBV19 and TRBJ1-1; 7 positions match TRBD1. This CDR3 region has 15 residues. Looked up from germline, CDR1 is LNHDA and CDR2 is SQIVND (reference sequence). V dropped 4 bases and J dropped 6; count of bases not matched to a gene: 11. The CDR3 nucleotides are TGTGCCAGTAGTACTACAGGGGAGAGGCACTCTGAAGCTTTCTTT. This sequence encodes CASSTTGERHSEAFF.

This clone was detected a few times. The chain joins TRBV9 to TRBJ1-1; D might be TRBD1 (6 bases). V was cut by 3 bases and J by 0 bases, with 9 bases left in between. The CDR3 has 14 residues. The V gene's germline CDR1 is SGDLS and CDR2 YYNGEE. CDR3 in DNA: TGTGCCAGCAGCGCGGGACACATGAACACTGAAGCTTTCTTT. Protein product: CASSAGHMNTEAFF.

This clone came up a few times. The chain uses TRBV2 and TRBJ2-6; maybe TRBD1 (6 bases). V lost 6 bases and J 1 base, leaving 16 bases between the germline ends. The CDR3 has 17 residues. Looked up from germline, CDR1 is SNHLY and CDR2 is FYNNEI. This CDR3 reads CASRFQGFGSGANVLTF. CDR3 bases: TGTGCCAGCAGGTTTCAGGGGTTTGGTTCTGGGGCCAACGTCCTGACTTTC.

The chain has TRBV12-5 and TRBJ2-1; D is unresolved. Germline V gene sequence: CDR1 LGHNT, CDR2 FRNRAP. The CDR3 consists of 12 residues. The V end was cut by 9 bases, the J end by 0 bases, with 6 bases between. The CDR3 DNA reads TGTGCTAGCACGAGCTCCTACAATGAGCAGTTCTTC. It translates to CASTSSYNEQFF.

This sequence joins TRBV29-1 and TRBJ2-5, with a tentative D call TRBD2 (6 bases). The J call may not be correct, given that the DNA end is closer to TRBJ2-7. The germline V gene encodes CDR1 SQVTM and CDR2 ANQGSEA. The CDR3 runs to 12 residues. CDR3 residues: CSVEGGGYEQYF. The CDR3 nucleotides read TGCAGCGTTGAAGGTGGAGGGTACGAGCAGTACTTC.

This rearrangement joins TRBV5-6 to TRBJ2-7, with a possible D match to TRBD2 (5 bases). The germline V gene encodes CDR1 SGHDT and CDR2 YYEEEE. This CDR3 is built from 15 residues. V was shortened by 3 bases and J by 0 bases, with 13 bases between the two germline ends. DNA for the CDR3: TGTGCCAGCAGCTCCAACCACGGGATCTCCTACGAGCAGTACTTC. Protein product: CASSSNHGISYEQYF.

This clone was counted only a few times. The chain joins TRBV30 to TRBJ1-6, with D possibly TRBD1 on 6 matching bases. The V gene's germline CDR1 is GTSNPN and CDR2 SVGIG (reference sequence). CDR3 length: 14 amino acids. V was pared by 1 base and J by 5 bases, with 9 bases between. CDR3 DNA: TGTGCCTGGAGTGAGGGACAAGATAATTCACCCCTCCACTTT. Its protein is CAWSEGQDNSPLHF.

In its sample, this clone was seen a few times. The chain links TRBV2 to TRBJ2-2; 8 bases fit TRBD1. Trimming at V came to 4 bases and at J to 2 bases, leaving 6 bases not matched to a gene. The CDR3 loop spans 16 amino acids. The germline gives CDR1 SNHLY, CDR2 FYNNEI. In DNA form, the CDR3 reads TGTGCCAGCAGTGGACAGGGGACAGCTAACACCGGGGAGCTGTTTTTT. Its protein is CASSGQGTANTGELFF.

The rearrangement joins TRBV11-2 to TRBJ2-7; D remains ambiguous. CDR1 is SGHAT and CDR2 is FQNNGV in the germline V gene. V was cut by 1 base and J by 5 bases, with 9 bases left in between. The CDR3 has 13 amino acids. The CDR3 spells CASSLVPNDEQYF. CDR3 coding DNA: TGTGCCAGCAGCTTAGTCCCTAACGACGAGCAGTACTTC.

This clone appeared once. The CDR3 sequence: CASSLQGLSSYNSPLHF. DNA for the CDR3: TGTGCCAGCAGTTTACAGGGCTTAAGCTCCTATAATTCACCCCTCCACTTT. The rearrangement links TRBV27 to TRBJ1-6, with a possible D match to TRBD1 (5 bases). CDR3 size: 17 residues. Trimming took 2 bases from V and 0 from J, leaving 11 bases between them. Germline V gene lookup returns CDR1 MNHEY and CDR2 SMNVEV (reference sequence).

The rearrangement links TRBV11-2 to TRBJ2-2; 11 bases align to TRBD2. Trimming at V came to 2 bases and at J to 1 base, leaving 0 bases not matched to a gene. Germline CDR1 is SGHAT and CDR2 is FQNNGV. This CDR3 has 16 amino acids. As DNA, the CDR3 is TGTGCCAGCAGCTTACTAGCGGGGGGGAACACCGGGGAGCTGTTTTTT. It specifies CASSLLAGGNTGELFF.

The chain joins TRBV27 to TRBJ1-1; D not resolved. Trimming removed 4 bases from V and 4 bases from J, with 10 bases in between. The CDR3 consists of 13 residues. Germline CDR1 MNHEY, CDR2 SMNVEV (reference sequence). The CDR3 spells CASSSYSGTEAFF. Written as DNA, the CDR3 is TGTGCCAGCAGTTCGTATTCAGGCACTGAAGCTTTCTTT.

This clone has only a few counts. The chain uses TRBV5-1 and TRBJ2-2; D unclear. The CDR3 sequence is 14 residues long. Trimming pared 1 base from V and 3 bases from J, leaving 7 bases between. The germline gives CDR1 SGHRS, CDR2 YFSETQ. The CDR3 loop reads CASSLSADTGELFF. DNA of the CDR3: TGCGCCAGCAGCTTGAGCGCGGACACCGGGGAGCTGTTTTTT.

V is TRBV29-1 and J is TRBJ2-5; 9 bases are shared with TRBD1. Germline CDR1 and CDR2: SQVTM and ANQGSEA. This CDR3 has 13 amino acids. V trimming: 8 bases; J trimming: 5 bases; junction bases outside the gene matches: 9. CDR3 DNA sequence: TGCAGCTCGCGGACAGGGGACGGGGAGACCCAGTACTTC. Protein: CSSRTGDGETQYF.

This clone was detected a few times. The chain combines TRBV27 with TRBJ2-1, with 10 bases lining up with TRBD2. The CDR3 spans 13 residues. Unmatched junction bases numbered 6, after V lost 10 bases and J lost 6 bases. The germline V gene encodes CDR1 MNHEY and CDR2 SMNVEV (reference sequence). The CDR3 loop is CATRGLAANEQFF. CDR3 bases: TGTGCCACCCGAGGACTAGCGGCCAATGAGCAGTTCTTC.

This chain links TRBV19 with TRBJ2-7; D is perhaps TRBD1 (5 bases). Trimming pared 3 bases from V and 5 bases from J, leaving 8 bases between. CDR3 length: 12 amino acids. The germline V gene encodes CDR1 LNHDA and CDR2 SQIVND (reference sequence). CDR3 DNA: TGTGCCAGTAGTATGACAGTCGACGAGCAGTACTTC. It is translated as CASSMTVDEQYF.

The gene calls are TRBV19 and TRBJ2-1; tentative D call: TRBD2 (5 bases). The germline gives CDR1 LNHDA, CDR2 SQIVND (reference sequence). V was cut by 11 bases and J by 6 bases, with 5 bases left in between. The CDR3 extends over 9 amino acids. CDR3 loop: CAAGNEQFF. The CDR3 DNA reads TGTGCCGCGGGCAATGAGCAGTTCTTC.

V usage is TRBV12-2 and J usage is TRBJ1-2. TRBV12-2 corresponds to a pseudogene. This CDR3 has 12 amino acids. CDR3 coding DNA: TGTGCAAGTCGCTTTGGGCGGAGGGTCTTAACCTTC. Translating it yields CASRFGRRVLTF.

The chain links TRBV29-1 to TRBJ1-3; D not resolved. This CDR3 has 14 residues. Looked up from germline, CDR1 is SQVTM and CDR2 is ANQGSEA. Deletions cut 1 base from V and 0 bases from J, with 7 bases between. Here the CDR3 DNA reads TGCAGCGTTGAAGCGGGGAACTCTGGAAACACCATATATTTT. The encoded protein is CSVEAGNSGNTIYF.